This T cell receptor beta chain was documented in a study of vaccination and CD4 T cells after COVID-19. The CDR3 consists of 18 residues. Trimming took off 0 bases at V and 4 bases at J, with 21 bases between the two ends. Germline V lookup: CDR1 MNHEY, CDR2 SVGAGI. Note on this clonotype: Its antigen is still unknown.

The Oncomine TCR Beta short-read assay sequenced DNA from cultured CD4+ T cells. TCRdb reanalysed the PCR reads using MiXCR and keeps one entry per CDR3 protein. The sample has 15,000 to 20,000 distinct CDR3 sequences; roughly two thirds are singletons. The treatment was: roughly ten-day PBMC culture with coronavirus spike peptide pools or control peptides (ViraFEST assay). The V gene is TRBV6-5, the J gene TRBJ1-2; D ambiguous. The sequenced sample was CD4+ T cells from blood, cultured in vitro. This clonotype was sampled from a human donor who had recovered from COVID-19. The CDR3 reads CASSYSSSGKVVAYGYTF. The CDR3 nucleotides are TGTGCCAGCAGTTACTCGAGTAGTGGAAAGGTTGTGGCCTATGGCTACACCTTC.